These 20 T cell receptor beta chains share one sample of origin, sequenced in a study of blood T cell repertoires in COVID-19. Generated by immunoSEQ multiplex PCR, the TCRdb table keeps only in-frame clones and is missing some. The sample lists roughly 290,000 clones, around 89% seen once, with roughly 1.6% in the top ten. Sequencing used PBMCs or T cells enriched from blood (not recorded which). The receptors come from a woman under 30 with acute COVID-19.

The chain uses TRBV7-2 and TRBJ2-1; no definite D call. Germline CDR1 and CDR2: SGHTA and FQGNSA. Trimming removed 5 bases at V and 7 bases at J, with 9 bases between. CDR3 length: 12 amino acids. For the CDR3, the DNA is TGTGCCAGCAGCCAGGCGCCTAATGAGCAGTTCTTC. Protein sequence: CASSQAPNEQFF.

V is TRBV18 and J is TRBJ1-1, with D possibly TRBD1 on 6 matching bases. Germline CDR1 and CDR2: KGHSH and LQKENI. The CDR3 is made up of 15 amino acids. Trimming stripped 1 base from V and 5 bases from J, with 14 bases between. CDR3 bases: TGTGCCAGCTCACCACTCTTGGGGGCGAATACTGAAGCTTTCTTT. This translates into CASSPLLGANTEAFF.

The rearrangement uses TRBV5-1 and TRBJ2-4, with D maybe TRBD1 (6 bases). The V end lost 0 bases, the J end lost 3 bases, and 13 bases lay between the germline ends. The CDR3 covers 16 residues. Germline V gives CDR1 SGHRS, CDR2 YFSETQ. The CDR3: CASSLGGGAGKNIQYF. DNA of the CDR3: TGCGCCAGCAGCTTGGGTGGGGGCGCGGGCAAAAACATTCAGTACTTC.

The J gene is TRBJ2-1, the V gene TRBV27; 8 bases line up with TRBD1. The CDR3 runs 15 residues. Germline loops: CDR1 MNHEY, CDR2 SMNVEV (reference sequence). The trim removed 2 bases at V and 8 bases at J, leaving 8 bases unmatched. CDR3 bases: TGTGCCAGCAGTTTAGGACAGGGACCCAGGGATGAGCAGTTCTTC. Residues: CASSLGQGPRDEQFF.

CDR3 bases: TGTGCCAGCAGCCAACTTCTAACGGGAGGGGCCACAGATACGCAGTATTTT. Protein: CASSQLLTGGATDTQYF. This chain joins TRBV3-1 (or the pseudogene TRBV3-2) and TRBJ2-3; 8 bases map to TRBD2. This CDR3 spans 17 amino acids. V lost 2 bases and J lost 2; bases outside the gene matches: 9. Germline V gene lookup returns CDR1 LGHDT and CDR2 YNNKEL (reference sequence).

V is TRBV4-1 and J is TRBJ2-1; 8 bases map to TRBD2. Trimming at V came to 6 bases and at J to 4 bases, leaving 11 bases not matched to a gene. There are 16 residues in the CDR3. Germline V gives CDR1 MGHRA, CDR2 YSYEKL. CDR3 sequence reads: CASRPQFSGAYNEQFF. CDR3 nucleotide sequence: TGCGCCAGCAGACCCCAGTTTAGCGGGGCTTACAATGAGCAGTTCTTC.

This chain uses TRBV28 with TRBJ1-6; D unresolved. The germline V and J ends were trimmed by 3 bases and 0 bases, with 6 bases remaining between them. CDR3 length: 15 residues. In germline, CDR1 is MDHEN, CDR2 SYDVKM. The DNA of the CDR3 is TGTGCCAGCAGTTTGCGGGGCTCCTATAATTCACCCCTCCACTTT. This gives the protein CASSLRGSYNSPLHF.

The chain recombines TRBV4-1 with TRBJ2-7, with TRBD1 as a possible D gene (7 bases). Per the germline V gene, CDR1 is MGHRA and CDR2 is YSYEKL. The length of the CDR3 is 15 residues. Trimming removed 6 bases at V and 1 base at J, with 16 bases between. The CDR3 here is CASSRTRDRSYEQYF. The CDR3 DNA sequence: TGCGCCAGCAGTCGTACGCGGGACAGATCCTACGAGCAGTACTTC.

The table lists this clone with a few counts. The chain employs TRBV2 and TRBJ2-5; possible D gene TRBD1, 6 bases. The V and J ends lost 5 bases and 5 bases respectively, with 9 bases between them. Germline CDR1 reads SNHLY; CDR2 reads FYNNEI. The CDR3 length is 12 residues. CDR3 sequence: CASSIQGETQYF. CDR3 nucleotide sequence: TGTGCCAGCAGTATCCAGGGGGAGACCCAGTACTTC.

This clone appeared a single time. J is TRBJ2-2 and V is TRBV3-1 (or the pseudogene TRBV3-2); 7 bases are shared with TRBD1. CDR1 LGHDT and CDR2 YNNKEL come from the germline V gene (reference sequence). J lost 3 bases, V lost 6 bases, and 4 bases had no gene match. The CDR3 extends over 14 amino acids. The CDR3 spells CASREGQDTGELFF. For the CDR3, the DNA is TGTGCCAGCAGGGAAGGACAGGACACCGGGGAGCTGTTTTTT.

The chain employs TRBV2 and TRBJ2-4; a weak D match, TRBD2 (5 bases). Germline loops: CDR1 SNHLY, CDR2 FYNNEI. Trimming took off 2 bases at V and 3 bases at J, with 11 bases between the two ends. The CDR3 loop spans 15 amino acids. CDR3 region: CASSETGLVKNIQYF. DNA of the CDR3: TGTGCCAGCAGTGAAACCGGACTTGTCAAAAACATTCAGTACTTC.

The chain recombines TRBV27 with TRBJ2-7, with TRBD1 identical over 9 bases. CDR1 and CDR2 from the germline V gene are MNHEY and SMNVEV (reference sequence). Trimming removed 4 bases from V and 5 bases from J; junction bases left unmatched: 9. The CDR3 runs 15 residues. The CDR3, as DNA: TGTGCCAGCAGTTCACCCGGGACAGGGTTCCACGAGCAGTACTTC. This sequence encodes CASSSPGTGFHEQYF.

The rearrangement uses TRBV5-1 and TRBJ2-7; D unclear. CDR3 length: 13 residues. Germline V CDR1 and CDR2: SGHRS, YFSETQ. V lost 2 bases, J lost 2 bases, and 8 bases lay in between. CDR3: CASSFAGTYEQYF. The CDR3 DNA follows: TGCGCCAGCAGCTTTGCCGGTACCTACGAGCAGTACTTC.

The chain has TRBV3-1 (or the pseudogene TRBV3-2) and TRBJ1-6, with TRBD1 as a possible D gene (6 bases). Germline V gene sequence: CDR1 LGHDT, CDR2 YNNKEL (reference sequence). This CDR3 comprises 13 residues. V lost 2 bases to trimming and J lost 9 bases, with 8 bases between them. For the CDR3, the DNA is TGTGCCAGCAGCCAAACAGGGATTTCACCCCTCCACTTT. This encodes CASSQTGISPLHF.

The chain combines TRBV27 with TRBJ1-2; D not certain. CDR3 length: 13 residues. Germline lookup yields CDR1 MNHEY and CDR2 SMNVEV (reference sequence). V lost 0 bases and J 4 bases, leaving 6 bases between the germline ends. CDR3: CASSLSASYGYTF. The CDR3 DNA follows: TGTGCCAGCAGTTTATCGGCCTCCTATGGCTACACCTTC.

J is TRBJ1-5 and V is TRBV19; 8 bases are a match to TRBD1. The CDR3 loop spans 14 amino acids. Germline lookup yields CDR1 LNHDA and CDR2 SQIVND (reference sequence). Unmatched junction bases numbered 6, after V lost 9 bases and J lost 2 bases. CDR3 in amino acids: CASRDRGGNQPQHF. The CDR3 bases are TGTGCCAGCAGAGACAGGGGAGGCAATCAGCCCCAGCATTTT.

This clone has just one count. The V call is TRBV4-3, the J call TRBJ2-1; TRBD2 agrees at 8 bases. Looked up from germline, CDR1 is LGHNA and CDR2 is YSLEER. The CDR3 is 15 amino acids. The V gene end was trimmed by 3 bases and the J gene end by 3 bases; junction bases not matched to a gene: 4. CDR3 in DNA: TGCGCCAGCAGCCACGGCGGGGGGATCTACAATGAGCAGTTCTTC. Protein sequence: CASSHGGGIYNEQFF.

V gene TRBV20-1 combines with J gene TRBJ2-7; D ambiguous. The CDR3 consists of 11 residues. The germline V and J ends were trimmed by 6 bases and 5 bases, with 11 bases remaining between them. CDR1 and CDR2 from the germline V gene are DFQATT and SNEGSKA (reference sequence). CDR3 in DNA: TGCAGTGCCAGGCGTAGAAACGAGCAGTACTTC. It translates to CSARRRNEQYF.

The chain carries TRBV7-9 and TRBJ2-2, with 11 bases matching TRBD2. J lost 7 bases, V lost 2 bases, and 6 bases had no gene match. This CDR3 is 16 amino acids long. Per the germline V gene, CDR1 is SEHNR and CDR2 is FQNEAQ (reference sequence). The CDR3 loop reads CASSLPSGRTGGELFF. The CDR3 DNA is TGTGCCAGCAGCTTACCTAGCGGGAGGACGGGCGGGGAGCTGTTTTTT.

V usage is TRBV7-8 and J usage is TRBJ2-1; 12 bases are a match to TRBD2. Trimming at V came to 1 base and at J to 6 bases, leaving 7 bases not matched to a gene. The germline CDR1 and CDR2 sequences are SGHVS and FQNEAQ. The CDR3 spans 17 residues. The CDR3 spells CASSLDLLAGGTNEQFF. In DNA, the CDR3 is TGTGCCAGCAGCTTAGACCTTCTAGCGGGAGGGACCAATGAGCAGTTCTTC. The complete variable domain, with remaining parts taken from reference TRBV7-8 and TRBJ2-1, reads GAGVSQSPRYKVAKRGQDVALRCDPISGHVSLFWYQQALGQGPEFLTYFQNEAQLDKSGLPSDRFFAERPEGSVSTLKIQRTQQEDSAVYLCASSLDLLAGGTNEQFFGPGTRLTVL.